The clone carrying this TCR beta chain was seen only once. Its antigen is unknown. Libraries were prepared by immunoSEQ multiplex PCR; TCRdb keeps only in-frame clonotypes and omits some of them. Among 130,000 to 150,000 clones listed, roughly nine tenths were seen once. The sample comes from a study of T cell responses to AZD1222 COVID-19 vaccine. The germline V and J ends were trimmed by 4 bases and 0 bases, with 11 bases remaining between them. The CDR3 loop spans 14 amino acids. Germline values: CDR1 GTSNPN, CDR2 SVGIG (reference sequence). General study results and limits: Researchers report vaccine-associated CD4 TCRs spanning spike, with dominance at 160-218 and 743-854. Baseline testing showed seropositivity in only 6 or 7 AZD1222 recipients.

V usage is TRBV30 and J usage is TRBJ2-3; tentatively, D is TRBD2 (6 bases). This TCR came from an adult in good health. The sequencing used peripheral blood, collected on day 0 of AZD1222 vaccination. The CDR3 loop is CAWKGGVSTDTQYF. The CDR3 DNA is TGTGCCTGGAAAGGCGGGGTCAGCACAGATACGCAGTATTTT.